What follows are 9 T cell receptor beta chains derived from one specimen sequenced in a study of cytomegalovirus exposure and HLA in healthy donors. The PCR made use of 60 Vbeta and 13 Jbeta primers. The repertoire was sequenced with immunoSEQ multiplex PCR; TCRdb's copy has only in-frame clones and lacks some. The table has some 150,000 clones, 70% to 80% seen once. The source material was PBMCs. The receptor set was obtained from a man aged 50 or older in good health and CMV-seropositive.

This clone was counted a single time. This chain connects TRBV30 to TRBJ1-5; no reliable D call. This CDR3 region has 13 residues. The V and J ends lost 1 base and 5 bases respectively, with 9 bases between them. Germline V lookup: CDR1 GTSNPN, CDR2 SVGIG (reference sequence). The CDR3 DNA reads TGTGCCTGGAGTGGGACTAAGGATCAGCCCCAGCATTTT. It translates to CAWSGTKDQPQHF.

The chain couples TRBV23-1 to TRBJ2-2; unclear D gene. TRBV23-1 has ORF status, its function being uncertain. Trimming removed 0 bases at V and 3 bases at J, with 11 bases between. This CDR3 spans 16 amino acids. CDR3: CASSQSSRLHTGELFF. CDR3 coding DNA: TGCGCCAGCAGTCAATCATCCAGGCTCCACACCGGGGAGCTGTTTTTT.

Comments on this clone: This sample includes further DNA sequences coding for the same CDR3. The chain combines TRBV4-1 with TRBJ2-7; 11 bases are a match to TRBD2. Germline lookup yields CDR1 MGHRA and CDR2 YSYEKL. The CDR3 is 18 amino acids. The V gene end was trimmed by 0 bases and the J gene end by 2 bases; junction bases not matched to a gene: 9. In DNA form, the CDR3 reads TGCGCCAGCAGCCAAGAAGGCTCACTAGCGGGGGAAACCTACGAGCAGTACTTC. Protein product: CASSQEGSLAGETYEQYF.

This chain joins TRBV5-1 and TRBJ2-5; D gene unclear. The V gene lost 4 bases and the J gene lost 1 base, with 5 bases spanning the gap. Looked up from germline, CDR1 is SGHRS and CDR2 is YFSETQ. The CDR3 contains 12 residues. CDR3 coding DNA: TGCGCCAGCAGCCTACCCCAAGAGACCCAGTACTTC. Translation gives CASSLPQETQYF. Drawing the rest from reference TRBV5-1 and TRBJ2-5, the complete variable domain is KAGVTQTPRYLIKTRGQQVTLSCSPISGHRSVSWYQQTPGQGLQFLFEYFSETQRNKGNFPGRFSGRQFSNSRSEMNVSTLELGDSALYLCASSLPQETQYFGPGTRLLVL.

This clone was recorded only once. The J gene is TRBJ2-2, the V gene TRBV5-1; D remains ambiguous. The germline CDR1 and CDR2 sequences are SGHRS and YFSETQ. The length of the CDR3 is 13 residues. Trimming stripped 2 bases from V and 4 bases from J, with 6 bases between. Here the CDR3 DNA reads TGCGCCAGCAGCTTTCGTATCACCGGGGAGCTGTTTTTT. Protein product: CASSFRITGELFF. Combining the CDR3 with reference TRBV5-1 and TRBJ2-2 gives the whole variable domain KAGVTQTPRYLIKTRGQQVTLSCSPISGHRSVSWYQQTPGQGLQFLFEYFSETQRNKGNFPGRFSGRQFSNSRSEMNVSTLELGDSALYLCASSFRITGELFFGEGSRLTVL.

This chain connects TRBV21-1 to TRBJ1-2; the table's D call, TRBD1, has no DNA check behind it. TRBV21-1 is recorded as a pseudogene. This CDR3 comprises 19 residues. The CDR3 sequence: CASSKCPPGQGETFYGYTF. CDR3 in DNA: TGTGCCAGCAGCAAATGTCCCCCGGGACAGGGCGAGACTTTCTATGGCTACACCTTC.

The chain links TRBV7-9 to TRBJ2-3; D uncertain. Trimming took off 4 bases at V and 8 bases at J, with 10 bases between the two ends. The CDR3 totals 12 residues. CDR1 and CDR2 from the germline V gene are SEHNR and FQNEAQ (reference sequence). CDR3 in DNA: TGTGCCAGCAGCTCACTCCGACTTACGCAGTATTTT. Residues: CASSSLRLTQYF.

The chain joins TRBV7-8 to TRBJ2-7; TRBD2 matches 13 bases. This CDR3 has 15 residues. V dropped 5 bases and J dropped 3; count of bases not matched to a gene: 4. The germline CDR1 and CDR2 sequences are SGHVS and FQNEAQ. CDR3 residues: CASSPRTSGSYEQYF. In DNA form, the CDR3 reads TGTGCCAGCAGCCCCCGGACTAGCGGGAGCTACGAGCAGTACTTC.

The V gene is TRBV28, the J gene TRBJ1-1; TRBD1 matches 7 bases. The CDR3 consists of 15 residues. Germline-derived CDR1 and CDR2 are MDHEN and SYDVKM. V was clipped by 7 bases and J by 0 bases; unmatched bases: 8. The DNA of the CDR3 is TGTGCCAGCAAGGCGGGACAGATCGTGAACACTGAAGCTTTCTTT. This gives the protein CASKAGQIVNTEAFF.